This T cell receptor (beta chain) was profiled in a study of Ad26.COV2.S vaccination and SARS-CoV-2 variants. Across the whole study: The donor participated in the COV1001 trial, in its Ad26.COV2.S arm. The vaccine Ad26.COV2.S was put into the muscle once, or twice with 56 days between.

The count of this clone is one. The antigen is unknown. Findings and caveats of the study: Non-spike TCR breadth did not differ much between vaccine and placebo recipients. Compared with placebo recipients, vaccine recipients had higher spike-specific TCR breadth.

Treatment noted: some 19 received Ad26.COV2.S at low or high dose, single or two shots; about 5 received placebo; per-sample allocation not given. Sampling was performed 63 days after the first vaccine or placebo injection. Generated by immunoSEQ multiplex PCR, the TCRdb table keeps only in-frame clones and is missing some. The sample lists hundreds of thousands of clones; roughly 90% were seen once. The CDR3 consists of 16 residues. Germline CDR1 reads SGHTA; CDR2 reads FQGNSA. J gave up 4 bases and V 3 bases, and 3 bases lay outside the gene matches. V gene TRBV7-2 combines with J gene TRBJ2-6; 10 bases align to TRBD2. The source material was peripheral blood, sampled in a trial of Ad26.COV2.S vaccine versus placebo. The clonotype was recovered from a person aged 18-60 years who received the Ad26.COV2.S COVID-19 vaccine or a placebo. The CDR3 is CASSFSGGLGANVLTF. DNA for the CDR3: TGTGCCAGCAGCTTTAGCGGGGGGTTGGGGGCCAACGTCCTGACTTTC.